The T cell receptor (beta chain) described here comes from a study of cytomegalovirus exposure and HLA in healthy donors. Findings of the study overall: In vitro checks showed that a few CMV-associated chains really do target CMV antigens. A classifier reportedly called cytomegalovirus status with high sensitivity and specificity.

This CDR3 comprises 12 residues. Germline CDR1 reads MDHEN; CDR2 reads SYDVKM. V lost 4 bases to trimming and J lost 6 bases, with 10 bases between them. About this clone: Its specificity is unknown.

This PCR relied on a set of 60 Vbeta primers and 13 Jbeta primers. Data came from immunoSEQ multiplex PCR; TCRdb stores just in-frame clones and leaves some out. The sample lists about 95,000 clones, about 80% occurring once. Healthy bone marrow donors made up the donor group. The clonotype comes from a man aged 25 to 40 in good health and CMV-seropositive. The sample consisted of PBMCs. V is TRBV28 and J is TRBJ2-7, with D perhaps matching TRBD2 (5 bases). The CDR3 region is CASSSGLGEQYF. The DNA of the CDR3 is TGTGCCAGCAGTTCCGGACTTGGCGAGCAGTACTTC.